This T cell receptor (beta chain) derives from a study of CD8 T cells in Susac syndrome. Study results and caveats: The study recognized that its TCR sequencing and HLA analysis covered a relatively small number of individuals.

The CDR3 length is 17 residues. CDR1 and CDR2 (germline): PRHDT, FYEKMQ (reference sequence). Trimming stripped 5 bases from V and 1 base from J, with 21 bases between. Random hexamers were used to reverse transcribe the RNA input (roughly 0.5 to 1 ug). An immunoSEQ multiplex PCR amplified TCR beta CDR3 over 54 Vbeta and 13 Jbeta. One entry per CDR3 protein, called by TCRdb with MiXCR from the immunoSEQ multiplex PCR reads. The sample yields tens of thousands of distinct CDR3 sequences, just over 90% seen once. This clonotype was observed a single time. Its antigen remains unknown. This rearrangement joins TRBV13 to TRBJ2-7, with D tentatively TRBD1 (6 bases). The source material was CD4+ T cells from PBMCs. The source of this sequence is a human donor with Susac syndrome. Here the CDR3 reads CASSRIGTPDTSYEQYF. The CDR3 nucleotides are TGTGCCAGCAGCCGCATCGGGACACCCGATACGTCCTACGAGCAGTACTTC.